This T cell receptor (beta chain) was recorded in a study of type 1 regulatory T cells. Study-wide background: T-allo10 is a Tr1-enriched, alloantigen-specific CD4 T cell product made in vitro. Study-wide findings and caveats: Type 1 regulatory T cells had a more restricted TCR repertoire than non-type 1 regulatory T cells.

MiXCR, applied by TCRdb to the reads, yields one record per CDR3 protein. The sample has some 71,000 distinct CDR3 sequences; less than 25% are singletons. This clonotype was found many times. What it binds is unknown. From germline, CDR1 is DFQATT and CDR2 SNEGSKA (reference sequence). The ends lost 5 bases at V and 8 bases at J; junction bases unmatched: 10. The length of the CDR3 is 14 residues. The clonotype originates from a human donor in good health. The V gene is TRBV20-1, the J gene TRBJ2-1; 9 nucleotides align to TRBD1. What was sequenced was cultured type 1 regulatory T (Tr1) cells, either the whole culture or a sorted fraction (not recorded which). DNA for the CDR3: TGCAGTGCTCCCACGGGACAGGGAGCAGATGAGCAGTTCTTC. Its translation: CSAPTGQGADEQFF.